This TCR beta chain derives from a study of T cells in tuberculosis. Whole-study context: Sequenced TCRs come from CD1B-GMM tetramer-binding T cells. General observations from the study: Selection depended on which cryopreserved specimens were available.

The assay was immunoSEQ multiplex PCR, and TCRdb's table has in-frame clones only and misses some. The sample carries under 45,000 clones, approximately 95% recorded once. This clone was seen a few times. Antigen unknown. Germline lookup yields CDR1 SEHNR and CDR2 FQNEAQ (reference sequence). There are 16 residues in the CDR3. Trimming cost V 1 base and J 5 bases; bases outside gene matches: 5. This chain connects TRBV7-9 to TRBJ1-6, with 7 bases matching TRBD1. This TCR was sampled from a donor aged 10-29 years with latent tuberculosis or without tuberculosis infection. The sequencing input was PBMCs. CDR3 DNA sequence: TGTGCCAGCAGCTTAGAAGGGCAGGGGGATAATTCACCCCTCCACTTT. The encoded protein is CASSLEGQGDNSPLHF.